The present T cell receptor (beta chain) was sequenced within a study of human T cells and chemical hapten exposure. Study background: The patient population, which was mostly female, had alopecia areata, totalis or universalis. TCR yields differed between samples (mainly from small differences in pooled library volume).

The time point is: patch test 3, about 24 weeks after DPC sensitization. Stated treatment: therapeutic diphenylcyclopropenone sensitization with weekly scalp DPC. General study findings and limits: Expanded TCRs formed significantly more large CDR3 similarity clusters than controls.

TCRdb independently ran MiXCR on the RACE reads; one entry per CDR3 protein. The sample has about 90,000 distinct CDR3 sequences, approximately 10% seen once; the top ten hold 1.1%. The CDR3 is 14 residues long. From germline, CDR1 is SGHRS and CDR2 YFSETQ. As for this clonotype: Its antigen is unidentified. One end of the junction is discordant with germline, which a read error may explain.

The receptor comes from a woman in her 30s with alopecia areata. Some clones in this sample may be carry-over from other donors' samples. Source: whole blood, taken in connection with sensitization to the hapten diphenylcyclopropenone (DPC). The J gene is TRBJ1-2, the V gene TRBV5-1, with a weak D call TRBD1 (6 bases). CDR3 loop: CASSFSGTSAARSF. The CDR3, as DNA: TGCGCCAGCAGCTTTTCCGGGACATCCGCGGCGAGGTCCTTC.